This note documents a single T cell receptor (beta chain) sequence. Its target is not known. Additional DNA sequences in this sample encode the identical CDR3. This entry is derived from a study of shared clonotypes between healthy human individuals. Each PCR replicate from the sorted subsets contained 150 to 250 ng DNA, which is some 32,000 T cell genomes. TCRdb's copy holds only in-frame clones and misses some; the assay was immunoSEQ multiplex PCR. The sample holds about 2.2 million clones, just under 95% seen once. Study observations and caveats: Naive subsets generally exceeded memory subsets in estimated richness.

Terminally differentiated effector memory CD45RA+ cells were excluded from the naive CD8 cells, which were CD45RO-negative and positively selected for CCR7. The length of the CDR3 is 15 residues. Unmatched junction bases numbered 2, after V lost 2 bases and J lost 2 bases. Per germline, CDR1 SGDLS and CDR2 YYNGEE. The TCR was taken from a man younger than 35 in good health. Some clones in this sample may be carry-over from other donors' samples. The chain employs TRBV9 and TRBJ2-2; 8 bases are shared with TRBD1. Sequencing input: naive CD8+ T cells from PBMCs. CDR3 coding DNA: TGTGCCAGCAGCGTCTCAGGGGGCAACACCGGGGAGCTGTTTTTT. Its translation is CASSVSGGNTGELFF.